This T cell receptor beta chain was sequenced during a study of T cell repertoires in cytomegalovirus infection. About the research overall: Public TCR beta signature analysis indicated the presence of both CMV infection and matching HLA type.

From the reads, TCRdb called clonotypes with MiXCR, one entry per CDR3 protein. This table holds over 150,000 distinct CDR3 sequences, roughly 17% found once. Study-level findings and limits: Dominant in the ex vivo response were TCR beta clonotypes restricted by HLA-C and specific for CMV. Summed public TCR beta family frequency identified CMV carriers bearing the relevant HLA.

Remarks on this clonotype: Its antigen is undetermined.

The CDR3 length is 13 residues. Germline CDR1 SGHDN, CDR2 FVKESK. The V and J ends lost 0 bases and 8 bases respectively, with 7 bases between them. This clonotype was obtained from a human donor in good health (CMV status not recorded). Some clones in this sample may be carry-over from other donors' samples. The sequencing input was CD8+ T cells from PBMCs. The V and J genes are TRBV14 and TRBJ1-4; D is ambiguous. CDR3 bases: TGTGCCAGCAGCCAAGATCTCTCCGAAAAACTGTTTTTT. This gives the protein CASSQDLSEKLFF. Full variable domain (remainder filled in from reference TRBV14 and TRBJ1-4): EAGVTQFPSHSVIEKGQTVTLRCDPISGHDNLYWYRRVMGKEIKFLLHFVKESKQDESGMPNNRFLAERTGGTYSTLKVQPAELEDSGVYFCASSQDLSEKLFFGSGTQLSVL.